Below are 27 T cell receptor beta chains sequenced from a single sample in a study of blood T cell repertoires in COVID-19 (dated by TCRdb to about 2020). Library prep was done by the immunoSEQ multiplex PCR assay. In its TCRdb copy, this immuneACCESS table keeps in-frame sequences only and misses some clones. Where compared with another copy, unresolved V genes explain less than half of these, and the others have no known cause. In this sample the table shows some 130,000 clones, around 85% of which occur a single time. The leading ten clones occupy about a sixth of the sample. The sample taken for sequencing was peripheral blood. The receptors shown here come from a woman in her 50s with acute or convalescent COVID-19.

This sequence joins TRBV6-5 and TRBJ2-3; possibly TRBD1 for D (6 bases). Looked up from germline, CDR1 is MNHEY and CDR2 is SVGAGI. The CDR3 is 14 amino acids. Trimming left V 8 bases short and J 0 bases short, with 12 bases between. In DNA form, the CDR3 reads TGTGCCAGCCTGAGGACAGTTAGCACAGATACGCAGTATTTT. This encodes CASLRTVSTDTQYF.

The J gene is TRBJ1-2, the V gene TRBV18; no clear D gene. V dropped 0 bases and J dropped 2 bases, with 7 bases sitting between them. The germline V gene encodes CDR1 KGHSH and CDR2 LQKENI. The CDR3 loop spans 14 amino acids. The CDR3 coding sequence is TGTGCCAGCTCACCACCGATCCAGAACTATGGCTACACCTTC. This sequence encodes CASSPPIQNYGYTF.

The rearrangement links TRBV10-2 to TRBJ1-1, with D perhaps TRBD1 (6 bases). From germline, CDR1 is WSHSY and CDR2 SAAADI. CDR3 length: 16 amino acids. The ends were cut back, 2 bases at V and 0 bases at J, with 13 bases in the middle. The CDR3 reads CASSETGRPMNTEAFF. In DNA form, the CDR3 reads TGCGCCAGCAGTGAGACAGGGCGGCCCATGAACACTGAAGCTTTCTTT.

V and J are TRBV9 and TRBJ2-3; the D gene is possibly TRBD2 (6 bases). Trimming shortened V by 0 bases and J by 1 base, and 9 bases separated the two germline ends. The CDR3 is made up of 15 amino acids. Germline lookup yields CDR1 SGDLS and CDR2 YYNGEE. The CDR3, as DNA: TGTGCCAGCAGCGTAGTTGGCGGGGGCACAGATACGCAGTATTTT. This translates into CASSVVGGGTDTQYF.

V and J are TRBV5-5 and TRBJ2-5; 10 bases align to TRBD1. Germline trimming cut 0 bases from V and 3 bases from J; bases unmatched to any gene: 5. The CDR3 has 16 residues. CDR1 and CDR2 from the germline V gene are SGHKS and YYEKEE (reference sequence). Here the CDR3 reads CASSLGIGTGEETQYF. As DNA, the CDR3 is TGTGCCAGCAGCTTGGGTATAGGGACAGGGGAAGAGACCCAGTACTTC.

The count of this clone is one. The gene calls are TRBV6-4 and TRBJ2-1; TRBD2 matches 15 bases. This CDR3 spans 16 amino acids. Looked up from germline, CDR1 is MRHNA and CDR2 is SNTAGT. Trimming cost V 5 bases and J 5 bases; bases outside gene matches: 4. The CDR3 region has the DNA TGTGCCAGCAGTACCGGGACTAGCGGGGGGAACAATGAGCAGTTCTTC. Protein sequence: CASSTGTSGGNNEQFF.

The gene calls are TRBV6-2 or TRBV6-3 and TRBJ2-3, with TRBD2 identical over 12 bases. The germline V gene encodes CDR1 MNHEY and CDR2 SVGEGT. V dropped 5 bases and J dropped 5; count of bases not matched to a gene: 5. This CDR3 has 15 amino acids. CDR3 sequence: CASSRLAGGLDTQYF. The CDR3 DNA sequence: TGTGCCAGCAGTAGGCTAGCGGGAGGGTTAGATACGCAGTATTTT.

The genes are TRBV19 and TRBJ1-2; D not certain. The V end lost 10 bases, the J end lost 0 bases, and 15 bases lay between the germline ends. This CDR3 has 14 amino acids. Germline values: CDR1 LNHDA, CDR2 SQIVND (reference sequence). CDR3 in amino acids: CATGKAPANYGYTF. DNA for the CDR3: TGTGCCACAGGCAAGGCACCAGCTAACTATGGCTACACCTTC.

The chain is built from TRBV18 and TRBJ1-3; maybe TRBD1 (5 bases). Germline V CDR1 and CDR2: KGHSH, LQKENI. The V end was cut by 3 bases, the J end by 2 bases, with 14 bases between. This CDR3 has 16 residues. CDR3 amino acids: CASSPSGGVPGNTIYF. CDR3 coding DNA: TGTGCCAGCTCACCGTCGGGGGGGGTCCCTGGAAACACCATATATTTT.

This clone has more than one count but fewer than ten. V gene TRBV6-1 combines with J gene TRBJ2-7, with D possibly matching TRBD2 (5 bases). Between the trimmed V and J ends, which lost 1 base and 9 bases, there was a span of 19 bases. The CDR3 has 15 residues. Germline V lookup: CDR1 MNHNS, CDR2 SASEGT. CDR3 sequence (DNA): TGTGCCAGCAGTGAAGGGACTCCGGTATTGAGTGTGCAGTACTTC. Translation gives CASSEGTPVLSVQYF.

The genes are TRBV19 and TRBJ2-3; 9 bases align to TRBD1. The CDR3 runs 16 residues. J gave up 4 bases and V 4 bases, and 9 bases lay outside the gene matches. The germline CDR1 and CDR2 sequences are LNHDA and SQIVND (reference sequence). DNA of the CDR3: TGTGCCAGTAGTACAAAGGGACAGGGTAGCGCAGATACGCAGTATTTT. Amino acid sequence: CASSTKGQGSADTQYF.

The chain links TRBV25-1 to TRBJ2-7, with 9 bases matching TRBD1. This CDR3 contains 17 residues. With 4 bases clipped from V and 5 bases from J, the junction kept 15 bases outside the gene matches. From germline, CDR1 is MGHDK and CDR2 SYGVNS. Here the CDR3 reads CASSGSNRDRAYNEQYF. The CDR3 DNA is TGTGCCAGCAGTGGAAGCAACCGGGACAGGGCTTACAACGAGCAGTACTTC.

The chain employs TRBV5-1 and TRBJ1-6; tentatively, D is TRBD1 (5 bases). The CDR3 extends over 15 amino acids. Germline assignment: CDR1 SGHRS and CDR2 YFSETQ. The V end lost 0 bases, the J end lost 10 bases, and 14 bases lay between the germline ends. The CDR3 region has the DNA TGCGCCAGCAGCTTGGGGGGCCGGCCGGAATCACCCCTCCACTTT. Protein: CASSLGGRPESPLHF.

The CDR3 DNA is TGCAGCGTTGAAAGGCAGGGCACCGGGGAGCTGTTTTTT. Protein product: CSVERQGTGELFF. The rearrangement joins TRBV29-1 to TRBJ2-2; TRBD1 might be the D (5 bases). With 2 bases removed from V and 4 bases from J, the gap between germline ends came to 8 bases. Germline CDR1 SQVTM, CDR2 ANQGSEA. CDR3 length: 13 amino acids.

V usage is TRBV6-5 and J usage is TRBJ2-1; maybe TRBD2 (5 bases). Trimming shortened V by 4 bases and J by 0 bases, and 13 bases separated the two germline ends. Germline CDR1 reads MNHEY; CDR2 reads SVGAGI. The CDR3 has 16 amino acids. The CDR3 DNA reads as TGTGCCAGCAGTTCCCCTAGCCGACCCTCCTACAATGAGCAGTTCTTC. Encoded protein: CASSSPSRPSYNEQFF.

J is TRBJ1-4 and V is TRBV3-1 (or the pseudogene TRBV3-2); a possible D gene is TRBD1 (5 bases). CDR3 length: 15 residues. V dropped 2 bases and J dropped 5 bases, with 12 bases sitting between them. The germline CDR1 and CDR2 sequences are LGHDT and YNNKEL (reference sequence). DNA of the CDR3: TGTGCCAGCAGCCAAAGGACACTGGGGAATGAAAAACTGTTTTTT. The encoded protein is CASSQRTLGNEKLFF.

The rearrangement links TRBV2 to TRBJ1-2, with D unclear. The CDR3 has 13 residues. CDR1 is SNHLY, CDR2 FYNNEI, per germline. For the CDR3, the DNA is TGTGCAATCAGACCTGGGCCCAACTATGGCTACACCTTC. Encoded protein: CAIRPGPNYGYTF.

V is TRBV19 and J is TRBJ1-1, with a possible D match to TRBD1 (5 bases). Germline V lookup: CDR1 LNHDA, CDR2 SQIVND (reference sequence). The CDR3 is 14 residues long. V was pared by 8 bases and J by 0 bases, with 13 bases between. CDR3 DNA sequence: TGTGCCAGTGGGGCCTCGATCATGAACACTGAAGCTTTCTTT. Amino acids: CASGASIMNTEAFF.

CDR3 sequence reads: CASSINGGADTQYF. CDR3 in DNA: TGTGCCAGCAGTATCAACGGGGGGGCAGATACGCAGTATTTT. This chain uses TRBV6-5 with TRBJ2-3; 8 bases agree with TRBD2. The CDR3 is made up of 14 amino acids. Trimming took 5 bases from V and 4 from J; bases not matched to a gene: 5. The germline V gene encodes CDR1 MNHEY and CDR2 SVGAGI.

The J gene is TRBJ1-1, the V gene TRBV6-5; possible D gene TRBD1, 6 bases. Deletions cut 5 bases from V and 4 bases from J, with 14 bases between. The CDR3 is made up of 14 amino acids. The germline CDR1 and CDR2 sequences are MNHEY and SVGAGI. The CDR3 DNA reads TGTGCCAGCAGTATTAGGACAGTCAGCACTGAAGCTTTCTTT. Protein sequence: CASSIRTVSTEAFF.

This chain connects TRBV27 to TRBJ1-2, with D perhaps TRBD1 (6 bases). The CDR3 has 15 residues. CDR1 and CDR2 from the germline V gene are MNHEY and SMNVEV (reference sequence). The ends were cut back, 2 bases at V and 7 bases at J, with 17 bases in the middle. This CDR3 is CASSLRVRGFGGYTF. The CDR3 DNA follows: TGTGCCAGCAGTTTACGGGTCAGGGGATTTGGTGGCTACACCTTC.

V usage is TRBV25-1 and J usage is TRBJ2-1, with 9 positions matching TRBD1. This CDR3 is 15 amino acids long. From germline, CDR1 is MGHDK and CDR2 SYGVNS. V lost 4 bases to trimming and J lost 8 bases; unmatched junction nucleotides: 9. CDR3 bases: TGTGCCAGCAGTGGAGGGACAGGGATTGATGATGAGCAGTTCTTC. Protein: CASSGGTGIDDEQFF.

In its sample, this clone was seen once. This sequence joins TRBV2 and TRBJ2-7; 7 nucleotides agree with TRBD1. The CDR3 covers 13 residues. With 8 bases clipped from V and 3 bases from J, the junction kept 7 bases outside the gene matches. The germline CDR1 and CDR2 sequences are SNHLY and FYNNEI. This CDR3 reads CASRWQGDYEQYF. The CDR3 DNA reads as TGTGCCAGCCGGTGGCAGGGGGACTACGAGCAGTACTTC. The variable domain in full, completed from reference TRBV2 and TRBJ2-7, reads EPEVTQTPSHQVTQMGQEVILRCVPISNHLYFYWYRQILGQKVEFLVSFYNNEISEKSEIFDDQFSVERPDGSNFTLKIRSTKLEDSAMYFCASRWQGDYEQYFGPGTRLTVT.

The table lists this clone with a few counts. This sequence joins TRBV7-2 and TRBJ2-7, with TRBD2 matching 9 bases. Per germline, CDR1 SGHTA and CDR2 FQGNSA. V trimming: 2 bases; J trimming: 1 base; junction bases outside the gene matches: 0. This CDR3 comprises 14 residues. The CDR3 reads CASSLLAGSYEQYF. The CDR3 DNA is TGTGCCAGCAGCTTACTAGCGGGGTCCTACGAGCAGTACTTC.

V gene TRBV3-1 (or the pseudogene TRBV3-2) combines with J gene TRBJ1-3; D might be TRBD1 (5 bases). Germline lookup yields CDR1 LGHDT and CDR2 YNNKEL (reference sequence). The CDR3 is 19 amino acids. V was shortened by 1 base and J by 0 bases, with 19 bases between the two germline ends. The CDR3 loop reads CASSQVSTGTFSSGNTIYF. The CDR3 DNA reads TGTGCCAGCAGCCAAGTCAGCACAGGAACCTTCAGCTCTGGAAACACCATATATTTT.

This rearrangement joins TRBV5-1 to TRBJ1-5; possibly TRBD1 for D (5 bases). V was pared by 0 bases and J by 3 bases, with 7 bases between. CDR1 is SGHRS and CDR2 is YFSETQ in the germline V gene. The CDR3 has 14 amino acids. As DNA, the CDR3 is TGCGCCAGCAGCTTGGGTGGGGCCAATCAGCCCCAGCATTTT. This encodes CASSLGGANQPQHF.

V gene TRBV14 combines with J gene TRBJ2-5, with 8 nucleotides matching TRBD1. CDR3 length: 18 amino acids. Trimming at V came to 0 bases and at J to 7 bases, leaving 16 bases not matched to a gene. Germline CDR1 is SGHDN and CDR2 is FVKESK. The CDR3 bases are TGTGCCAGCAGCCAAGATTACCGGCGCAGGGGGCGTCTGGGGACCCAGTACTTC. This sequence encodes CASSQDYRRRGRLGTQYF. The whole variable domain, filled in from reference TRBV14 and TRBJ2-5, reads EAGVTQFPSHSVIEKGQTVTLRCDPISGHDNLYWYRRVMGKEIKFLLHFVKESKQDESGMPNNRFLAERTGGTYSTLKVQPAELEDSGVYFCASSQDYRRRGRLGTQYFGPGTRLLVL.